This T cell receptor beta chain was identified in a study of cytotoxic CD8 clonotypes in ibrutinib-treated CLL. The wider study: In all, 10 to 11 patients were relapsed/refractory, under 16 were treatment-naive and 17 to 18 were IGHV unmutated.

Regarding the study as a whole: Clonality increased at ibrutinib response and stayed stable in sustained remission. At progression, however, it fell back toward baseline.

About this clone: Its target is not known.

Germline assignment: CDR1 SNHLY and CDR2 FYNNEI. The CDR3 length is 12 residues. Trimming shortened V by 0 bases and J by 8 bases, and 7 bases separated the two germline ends. Some clones are missing from TCRdb's copy, which holds only in-frame ones; the method was immunoSEQ multiplex PCR. The table records 45,000 to 60,000 clones, approximately 52% of them present only once. Libraries of TCR beta were made from 1.5 to 2.5 micrograms of genomic DNA that came from cryopreserved PBMCs. The V and J genes are TRBV2 and TRBJ1-1, with D tentatively TRBD1 (5 bases). Sequencing was performed on PBMCs, taken after 24 months of ibrutinib treatment. This sequence originates from a human donor with chronic lymphocytic leukemia. The CDR3: CASSEAGPEAFF. The CDR3 DNA sequence: TGTGCCAGCAGTGAAGCGGGGCCAGAAGCTTTCTTT. The full variable domain, rest sourced from reference TRBV2 and TRBJ1-1, is EPEVTQTPSHQVTQMGQEVILRCVPISNHLYFYWYRQILGQKVEFLVSFYNNEISEKSEIFDDQFSVERPDGSNFTLKIRSTKLEDSAMYFCASSEAGPEAFFGQGTRLTVV.